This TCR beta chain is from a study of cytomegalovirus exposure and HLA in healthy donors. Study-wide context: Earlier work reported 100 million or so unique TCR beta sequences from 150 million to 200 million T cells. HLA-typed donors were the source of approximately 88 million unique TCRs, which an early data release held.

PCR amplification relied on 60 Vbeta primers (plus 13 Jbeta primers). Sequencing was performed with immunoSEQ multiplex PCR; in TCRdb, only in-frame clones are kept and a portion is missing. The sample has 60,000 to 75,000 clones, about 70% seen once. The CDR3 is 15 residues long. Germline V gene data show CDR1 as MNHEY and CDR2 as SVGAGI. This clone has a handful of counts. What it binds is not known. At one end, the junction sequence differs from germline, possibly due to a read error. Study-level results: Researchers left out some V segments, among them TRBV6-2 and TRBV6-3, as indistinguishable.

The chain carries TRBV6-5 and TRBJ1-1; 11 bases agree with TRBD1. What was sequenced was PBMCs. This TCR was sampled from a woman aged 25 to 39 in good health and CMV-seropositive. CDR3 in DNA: TGTGCCAGTACGGGGACAGGGGGGAAGAACGCTGAAGCTTTCTTT. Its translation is CASTGTGGKNAEAFF.